Listed here are 28 T cell receptor beta chains from one sample, sequenced in a study of T cell responses to AZD1222 COVID-19 vaccine. Using immunoSEQ multiplex PCR, the repertoire was profiled, and TCRdb retains in-frame clones only, with some absent. The sample has roughly 100,000 clones, 80% to 90% seen once. This sample comprised peripheral blood, obtained 28 days after the second AZD1222 dose. These receptors originate from an adult who received the AZD1222 COVID-19 vaccine.

The chain uses TRBV19 and TRBJ2-7; perhaps TRBD2 as D (6 bases). The CDR3 has 14 amino acids. Trimming removed 3 bases from V and 3 bases from J, with 12 bases in between. The germline V gene has CDR1 LNHDA and CDR2 SQIVND (reference sequence). This chain's CDR3 is CASSISAGYYEQYF. For the CDR3, the DNA is TGTGCCAGTAGTATTTCGGCGGGATACTACGAGCAGTACTTC.

The chain is built from TRBV16 and TRBJ1-1, with 8 bases aligning to TRBD1. V gave up 1 base and J gave up 4 bases; unmatched junction bases: 8. The CDR3 totals 16 residues. CDR1 and CDR2 (germline): KGHSY, FQNENV. The CDR3 region is CASSQWGQGARTEAFF. The CDR3, as DNA: TGTGCCAGCAGCCAATGGGGGCAGGGGGCGCGCACTGAAGCTTTCTTT.

This chain connects TRBV5-6 to TRBJ2-1; weak D call: TRBD2 (6 bases). Trimming removed 4 bases from V and 1 base from J, with 9 bases in between. The CDR3 has 14 residues. Per germline, CDR1 SGHDT and CDR2 YYEEEE. Here the CDR3 DNA reads TGTGCCAGCAGCGGACTAACTTCCTACAATGAGCAGTTCTTC. Protein: CASSGLTSYNEQFF.

The rearrangement links TRBV10-3 to TRBJ1-5; the D gene is possibly TRBD1 (6 bases). The germline V gene encodes CDR1 ENHRY and CDR2 SYGVKD. This CDR3 spans 14 amino acids. Trimming stripped 5 bases from V and 1 base from J, with 9 bases between. The CDR3 DNA is TGTGCCATCAGTTGGGGGGCGAGCAATCAGCCCCAGCATTTT. Translated, it gives CAISWGASNQPQHF.

This chain connects TRBV2 to TRBJ1-4, with TRBD1 as a possible D gene (6 bases). Germline loops: CDR1 SNHLY, CDR2 FYNNEI. The V and J ends lost 4 bases and 6 bases respectively, with 21 bases between them. The CDR3 covers 17 residues. The DNA of the CDR3 is TGTGCCAGCAGTGTTCGTAGGGGGGGCCGGGCGTATGAAAAACTGTTTTTT. This gives the protein CASSVRRGGRAYEKLFF.

This rearrangement joins TRBV6-2 or TRBV6-3 to TRBJ1-5; TRBD1 matches at 7 bases. The germline V gene encodes CDR1 MNHEY and CDR2 SVGEGT. There are 18 residues in the CDR3. With V trimmed by 2 bases and J by 1 base, 11 bases remained unmatched. The CDR3 here is CASSYLLRQGSSNQPQHF. The CDR3 bases are TGTGCCAGCAGTTACCTCCTGAGACAGGGATCCAGCAATCAGCCCCAGCATTTT.

The sample holds one count of this clone. The chain combines TRBV27 with TRBJ2-5, with D perhaps TRBD2 (6 bases). This CDR3 region has 18 residues. Germline V CDR1 and CDR2: MNHEY, SMNVEV (reference sequence). The germline V and J ends were trimmed by 6 bases and 4 bases, with 27 bases remaining between them. The CDR3, as DNA: TGTGCCAGCAGCCCCCTTTCACTAGCCCGACCCCGGGGAGAGACCCAGTACTTC. The encoded protein is CASSPLSLARPRGETQYF.

The J gene is TRBJ2-2, the V gene TRBV4-2; 8 bases line up with TRBD2. CDR1 and CDR2 (germline): LGHNA, YNFKEQ. The CDR3 has 16 residues. With 3 bases clipped from V and 0 bases from J, the junction kept 3 bases outside the gene matches. The DNA for the CDR3 is TGTGCCAGCAGCCAGTTACTAGCGGCGAACACCGGGGAGCTGTTTTTT. Translation: CASSQLLAANTGELFF.

This clone has just one count. The J gene is TRBJ2-1, the V gene TRBV7-8; D not resolved. The germline V gene has CDR1 SGHVS and CDR2 FQNEAQ. There are 13 residues in the CDR3. V was cut by 5 bases and J by 4 bases, with 9 bases left in between. The CDR3 DNA reads TGTGCCAGCAGCGTCTTTCTTTACAATGAGCAGTTCTTC. The encoded protein is CASSVFLYNEQFF.

The CDR3 is CASSHRTGEETQYF. CDR3 coding DNA: TGTGCCAGCAGCCACCGGACAGGAGAAGAGACCCAGTACTTC. This chain connects TRBV7-9 to TRBJ2-5, with 7 bases that match TRBD1. Germline values: CDR1 SEHNR, CDR2 FQNEAQ (reference sequence). J was trimmed by 3 bases and V by 5 bases; bases with no gene match: 6. The CDR3 sequence is 14 residues long.

This chain joins TRBV13 and TRBJ2-1; 8 bases are shared with TRBD2. This CDR3 has 15 residues. The V and J ends lost 5 bases and 2 bases, in that order; junction bases with no gene match: 5. In germline, CDR1 is PRHDT, CDR2 FYEKMQ (reference sequence). The CDR3 region has the DNA TGTGCCAGCAGCCAGCGGGAGAGCACCTACAATGAGCAGTTCTTC. Translating it yields CASSQRESTYNEQFF.

This clone appeared a single time. The rearrangement joins TRBV6-1 to TRBJ2-1; 10 positions agree with TRBD2. With V trimmed by 2 bases and J by 6 bases, 4 bases remained unmatched. The CDR3 is 15 residues long. Looked up from germline, CDR1 is MNHNS and CDR2 is SASEGT. The CDR3 sequence: CASSELAGVSNEQFF. The DNA for the CDR3 is TGTGCCAGCAGTGAACTAGCGGGAGTCTCCAATGAGCAGTTCTTC.

The chain employs TRBV27 and TRBJ2-6; D unclear. The V end was cut by 3 bases, the J end by 0 bases, with 15 bases between. This CDR3 contains 18 residues. Germline V CDR1 and CDR2: MNHEY, SMNVEV (reference sequence). DNA for the CDR3: TGTGCCAGCAGTTTTTCCCGACCGCTCATCTCTGGGGCCAACGTCCTGACTTTC. This codes for CASSFSRPLISGANVLTF.

The rearrangement uses TRBV28 and TRBJ1-3; D unclear. CDR1 and CDR2 from the germline V gene are MDHEN and SYDVKM. The length of the CDR3 is 10 residues. V dropped 5 bases and J dropped 4 bases, with 0 bases sitting between them. The CDR3 coding sequence is TGTGCCAGCAGTGGAAACACCATATATTTT. It is translated as CASSGNTIYF.

This clone occurred a few times. The V call is TRBV29-1, the J call TRBJ2-7; TRBD1 agrees at 9 bases. The junction had 2 bases not matched to a gene; V was cut back by 7 bases and J by 1 base. The CDR3 extends over 12 amino acids. CDR1 and CDR2 from the germline V gene are SQVTM and ANQGSEA. The CDR3 region is CSAGTGSYEQYF. The CDR3 DNA reads as TGCAGCGCCGGGACAGGGTCCTACGAGCAGTACTTC.

The sample holds one count of this clone. This chain uses TRBV12-3 or TRBV12-4 with TRBJ2-1, with D unresolved. Trimming left V 7 bases short and J 7 bases short, with 8 bases between. This CDR3 region has 11 residues. As DNA, the CDR3 is TGTGCCAGCATCGAAAAGAATGAGCAGTTCTTC. Protein product: CASIEKNEQFF.

The rearrangement uses TRBV6-5 and TRBJ2-1; 8 bases are a match to TRBD2. The length of the CDR3 is 16 residues. J gave up 9 bases and V 0 bases, and 10 bases lay outside the gene matches. Germline V gene sequence: CDR1 MNHEY, CDR2 SVGAGI. CDR3 bases: TGTGCCAGCAGTTACTCGAGGTTAGCGGGATTGACTGAGCAGTTCTTC. This translates into CASSYSRLAGLTEQFF.

The chain links TRBV7-9 to TRBJ2-7, with a weak D call TRBD1 (6 bases). The CDR3 loop spans 15 amino acids. V lost 3 bases, J lost 0 bases, and 12 bases lay in between. Germline CDR1 reads SEHNR; CDR2 reads FQNEAQ (reference sequence). This CDR3 is CASSFQGPSSYEQYF. The CDR3, as DNA: TGTGCCAGCAGCTTTCAGGGGCCAAGCTCCTACGAGCAGTACTTC.

This clone was counted a single time. The rearrangement uses TRBV11-2 and TRBJ2-7; D call uncertain. Germline values: CDR1 SGHAT, CDR2 FQNNGV. V dropped 1 base and J dropped 3 bases, with 16 bases sitting between them. This CDR3 comprises 16 residues. CDR3 region: CASSLGSGPTVYEQYF. Written as DNA, the CDR3 is TGTGCCAGCAGCTTAGGGTCAGGCCCAACTGTCTACGAGCAGTACTTC.

CDR3 region: CASSYVPRGTGELFF. CDR3 nucleotides: TGTGCCAGCAGTTACGTTCCTCGGGGCACCGGGGAGCTGTTTTTT. The J gene is TRBJ2-2, the V gene TRBV6-5, with TRBD2 as a possible D gene (5 bases). This CDR3 has 15 residues. Looked up from germline, CDR1 is MNHEY and CDR2 is SVGAGI. V dropped 2 bases and J dropped 4 bases, with 11 bases sitting between them.

This chain uses TRBV27 with TRBJ2-2; no definite D call. The CDR3 is 13 amino acids. Germline-derived CDR1 and CDR2 are MNHEY and SMNVEV (reference sequence). The germline V and J ends were trimmed by 2 bases and 5 bases, with 6 bases remaining between them. As DNA, the CDR3 is TGTGCCAGCAGTTTAATCAGGACCGGGGAGCTGTTTTTT. Translation gives CASSLIRTGELFF.

The V gene is TRBV7-2, the J gene TRBJ1-1; TRBD1 might be the D (5 bases). Per the germline V gene, CDR1 is SGHTA and CDR2 is FQGNSA. The germline V and J ends were trimmed by 2 bases and 4 bases, with 8 bases remaining between them. CDR3 length: 13 amino acids. The CDR3 nucleotides read TGTGCCAGCAGCTTAATCGGGGGCACTGAAGCTTTCTTT. It specifies CASSLIGGTEAFF.

The chain combines TRBV5-1 with TRBJ1-5; 10 nucleotides match TRBD1. This CDR3 spans 14 amino acids. The germline gives CDR1 SGHRS, CDR2 YFSETQ. The V and J ends lost 3 bases and 4 bases, in that order; junction bases with no gene match: 1. The CDR3 loop is CASSWTGGNQPQHF. The CDR3 nucleotides read TGCGCCAGCAGCTGGACAGGGGGTAATCAGCCCCAGCATTTT.

This clone was found once. This chain uses TRBV12-3 or TRBV12-4 with TRBJ2-1; D ambiguous. Between the trimmed V and J ends, which lost 5 bases and 8 bases, there was a span of 7 bases. This CDR3 is built from 11 residues. The DNA for the CDR3 is TGTGCCAGCAGTAACTGGGATGAGCAGTTCTTC. It encodes CASSNWDEQFF.

The CDR3 sequence: CASSLLSGRYNEQFF. The DNA for the CDR3 is TGTGCCAGCAGCTTGTTGAGCGGGAGGTACAATGAGCAGTTCTTC. V is TRBV5-5 and J is TRBJ2-1; the match to TRBD2 covers 9 bases. V lost 1 base, J lost 4 bases, and 3 bases stayed unmatched. This CDR3 contains 15 residues. Germline CDR1 is SGHKS and CDR2 is YYEKEE (reference sequence). Supplemented by reference TRBV5-5 and TRBJ2-1, the full variable domain reads DAGVTQSPTHLIKTRGQQVTLRCSPISGHKSVSWYQQVLGQGPQFIFQYYEKEERGRGNFPDRFSARQFPNYSSELNVNALLLGDSALYLCASSLLSGRYNEQFFGPGTRLTVL.

This rearrangement joins TRBV18 to TRBJ2-5; 9 bases agree with TRBD2. V lost 4 bases, J lost 5 bases, and 11 bases stayed unmatched. Germline lookup yields CDR1 KGHSH and CDR2 LQKENI. The CDR3 covers 16 residues. The CDR3 spells CASSLEQAGGQETQYF. The CDR3 bases are TGTGCCAGCTCACTCGAACAGGCGGGAGGGCAGGAGACCCAGTACTTC.

About this clone itself: This specimen includes other DNA sequences encoding the same CDR3. The V gene is TRBV5-1, the J gene TRBJ1-2; D ambiguous. Germline CDR1 is SGHRS and CDR2 is YFSETQ. CDR3 size: 15 residues. The V end was cut by 5 bases, the J end by 2 bases, with 16 bases between. In nucleotides, the CDR3 is TGCGCCAGCAGTTTGACGGGAGTCGGCAACTATGGCTACACCTTC. It yields the protein CASSLTGVGNYGYTF.

The CDR3 sequence: CASSLTFGLGAYNEQFF. For the CDR3, the DNA is TGCGCCAGCAGCCTGACATTCGGACTAGGGGCCTACAATGAGCAGTTCTTC. The chain employs TRBV4-1 and TRBJ2-1, with 7 bases that match TRBD2. CDR1 MGHRA and CDR2 YSYEKL come from the germline V gene. The CDR3 consists of 17 residues. V lost 4 bases to trimming and J lost 2 bases; unmatched junction nucleotides: 11.